Below, 29 T cell receptor beta chains from the same sample are listed, as sequenced in a study of blood T cell repertoires in COVID-19 (dated by TCRdb to the early 2020s). The receptor library was made with the immunoSEQ multiplex PCR assay. The immuneACCESS repertoire file appears here via TCRdb, limited to in-frame rearrangements. These files lack a portion of the clones; in checked studies, under half of the deficit traces to unresolved V genes, and the cause of the others is not known. Here the sample has over 90,000 clones; 87% occur a single time. 17% of the sample comes from the top ten. Sample: peripheral blood. The source is a human donor in a cohort sampled during active COVID-19.

V usage is TRBV18 and J usage is TRBJ1-1, with D maybe TRBD1 (5 bases). CDR1 is KGHSH and CDR2 is LQKENI in the germline V gene. The CDR3 runs 19 residues. Trimming stripped 6 bases from V and 0 bases from J, with 26 bases between. The DNA of the CDR3 is TGTGCCAGCTCCCCGACCCTTCAGGGTAGTTCGACCGTGAACACTGAAGCTTTCTTT. It encodes CASSPTLQGSSTVNTEAFF.

The rearrangement uses TRBV5-1 and TRBJ2-1; 10 bases are a match to TRBD1. In germline, CDR1 is SGHRS, CDR2 YFSETQ. The junction had 1 base not matched to a gene; V was cut back by 0 bases and J by 4 bases. CDR3 length: 15 residues. CDR3 protein: CASSLGDRGYNEQFF. CDR3 in DNA: TGCGCCAGCAGCTTGGGGGACAGGGGTTACAATGAGCAGTTCTTC. Full variable domain (missing parts from reference TRBV5-1 and TRBJ2-1): KAGVTQTPRYLIKTRGQQVTLSCSPISGHRSVSWYQQTPGQGLQFLFEYFSETQRNKGNFPGRFSGRQFSNSRSEMNVSTLELGDSALYLCASSLGDRGYNEQFFGPGTRLTVL.

In nucleotides, the CDR3 is TGTGCCAGCAGTTACCGGAGTAATTCACCCCTCCACTTT. It specifies CASSYRSNSPLHF. The V call is TRBV6-5, the J call TRBJ1-6; unclear D gene. Deletions cut 2 bases from V and 6 bases from J, with 5 bases between. This CDR3 region has 13 residues. In germline, CDR1 is MNHEY, CDR2 SVGAGI.

The chain uses TRBV6-5 and TRBJ2-7, with 7 bases that match TRBD2. V was pared by 7 bases and J by 0 bases, with 6 bases of the junction left unmatched. This CDR3 is built from 14 residues. CDR1 and CDR2 (germline): MNHEY, SVGAGI. The CDR3 DNA follows: TGTGCCAGCACCCACGGGGGGAGCTCCTACGAGCAGTACTTC. This sequence encodes CASTHGGSSYEQYF.

This chain joins TRBV6-6 and TRBJ1-1, with 8 bases that match TRBD1. The germline CDR1 and CDR2 sequences are MNHNY and SVGAGI (reference sequence). The J segment lost 5 bases and the V segment lost 5 bases, leaving 22 bases of the junction unmatched. The CDR3 sequence is 19 residues long. CDR3 loop: CASSHSLMDRDSGGTEAFF. For the CDR3, the DNA is TGTGCCAGCAGTCACAGCCTTATGGACAGGGATTCGGGCGGGACTGAAGCTTTCTTT.

CDR3 nucleotides: TGTGCCAGTTGCGGGGGGCAGCAGCAGTTCTTC. Its protein is CASCGGQQQFF. The chain employs TRBV19 and TRBJ2-1; 8 positions agree with TRBD2. J was trimmed by 11 bases and V by 8 bases; bases with no gene match: 5. Germline lookup yields CDR1 LNHDA and CDR2 SQIVND (reference sequence). CDR3 length: 11 residues.

V usage is TRBV19 and J usage is TRBJ2-7, with 7 bases aligning to TRBD1. This CDR3 comprises 15 residues. V shed 3 bases and J 0 bases; nucleotides not matched to a gene: 5. Germline V lookup: CDR1 LNHDA, CDR2 SQIVND (reference sequence). This chain's CDR3 is CASSMAGDSSYEQYF. CDR3 nucleotides: TGTGCCAGTAGTATGGCAGGGGACAGCTCCTACGAGCAGTACTTC.

J is TRBJ2-7 and V is TRBV6-5; TRBD1 agrees at 9 bases. The CDR3 length is 14 residues. Trimming at V came to 2 bases and at J to 4 bases, leaving 3 bases not matched to a gene. Germline V CDR1 and CDR2: MNHEY, SVGAGI. The CDR3 DNA sequence: TGTGCCAGCAGTTACGGGACAGGGACTTACGAGCAGTACTTC. It specifies CASSYGTGTYEQYF.

The chain carries TRBV3-1 (or the pseudogene TRBV3-2) and TRBJ1-6; TRBD1 agrees at 8 bases. There are 14 residues in the CDR3. CDR1 is LGHDT and CDR2 is YNNKEL in the germline V gene (reference sequence). The ends lost 3 bases at V and 7 bases at J; junction bases unmatched: 2. The CDR3 DNA is TGTGCCAGCAGCCAGGGACAGGTAAATTCACCCCTCCACTTT. Protein sequence: CASSQGQVNSPLHF.

This chain joins TRBV19 and TRBJ2-4; TRBD1 agrees at 11 bases. This CDR3 is built from 16 residues. The V and J ends lost 6 bases and 6 bases, in that order; junction bases with no gene match: 10. Germline V gives CDR1 LNHDA, CDR2 SQIVND (reference sequence). CDR3 DNA: TGTGCCAGTAGGTCGGGGTTGGGGACAGGGGGAAACATTCAGTACTTC. This sequence encodes CASRSGLGTGGNIQYF.

The V and J genes are TRBV4-2 and TRBJ2-1; no clear D gene. V lost 0 bases and J 5 bases, leaving 11 bases between the germline ends. The CDR3 sequence is 15 residues long. Germline V lookup: CDR1 LGHNA, CDR2 YNFKEQ. The CDR3 loop reads CASSQDFGGHNEQFF. CDR3 DNA: TGTGCCAGCAGCCAAGATTTCGGCGGCCACAATGAGCAGTTCTTC.

CDR3 in DNA: TGCGCCAGCAGCCAAGGTAGTTCTTGGGGGGGGCGCGACTATGGCTACACCTTC. Protein: CASSQGSSWGGRDYGYTF. The rearrangement uses TRBV4-1 and TRBJ1-2; tentatively, D is TRBD1 (6 bases). Between the trimmed V and J ends, which lost 1 base and 3 bases, there was a span of 21 bases. Germline-derived CDR1 and CDR2 are MGHRA and YSYEKL. CDR3 size: 18 residues.

The chain uses TRBV9 and TRBJ1-1, with D unresolved. Germline CDR1 is SGDLS and CDR2 is YYNGEE. The CDR3 is 12 residues long. V shed 2 bases and J shed 7 bases, with 9 bases lying between them. In nucleotides, the CDR3 is TGTGCCAGCAGCGTGGGTGGGAGTGAAGCTTTCTTT. Translation gives CASSVGGSEAFF.

V is TRBV23-1 and J is TRBJ1-6; no clear D. TRBV23-1 qualifies as an ORF whose function is uncertain. CDR3 length: 15 amino acids. With 11 bases removed from V and 0 bases from J, the gap between germline ends came to 14 bases. CDR3 nucleotide sequence: TGCGCCCGTGCCGGGGATAGCTCCTATAATTCACCCCTCCACTTT. This encodes CARAGDSSYNSPLHF.

This clone has just one count. J is TRBJ1-4 and V is TRBV2; TRBD1 is a possible D gene (6 bases). The germline V gene has CDR1 SNHLY and CDR2 FYNNEI. Trimming left V 7 bases short and J 15 bases short, with 21 bases between. The CDR3 loop spans 13 amino acids. CDR3 in DNA: TGTGCCAGCAAACAGGGAGGGACGACAAGGGTGTTTTTT. Its protein product is CASKQGGTTRVFF.

This chain uses TRBV18 with TRBJ1-3; D might be TRBD1 (5 bases). Germline assignment: CDR1 KGHSH and CDR2 LQKENI. CDR3 length equals 15 residues. The V end was cut by 3 bases, the J end by 2 bases, with 11 bases between. CDR3 coding DNA: TGTGCCAGCTCACCCCAACGGGGGACTGGAAACACCATATATTTT. Amino acid sequence: CASSPQRGTGNTIYF.

This clone was detected a few times. V gene TRBV6-5 combines with J gene TRBJ2-1, with D possibly matching TRBD2 (6 bases). Trimming took off 0 bases at V and 12 bases at J, with 12 bases between the two ends. There are 13 residues in the CDR3. Germline values: CDR1 MNHEY, CDR2 SVGAGI. CDR3 DNA: TGTGCCAGCAGTTACTCCCACGGGAGAGGGCAGTTCTTC. This codes for CASSYSHGRGQFF.

The chain employs TRBV19 and TRBJ1-1; unclear D gene. CDR1 LNHDA and CDR2 SQIVND come from the germline V gene (reference sequence). This CDR3 is built from 14 residues. V lost 5 bases and J lost 1, with 11 bases in between. This CDR3 is CASSRGRENTEAFF. As DNA, the CDR3 is TGTGCCAGTAGTCGCGGACGGGAGAACACTGAAGCTTTCTTT.

The J gene is TRBJ1-4, the V gene TRBV19; TRBD1 is a possible D gene (5 bases). This CDR3 has 15 amino acids. The germline V and J ends were trimmed by 1 base and 8 bases, with 14 bases remaining between them. Germline loops: CDR1 LNHDA, CDR2 SQIVND (reference sequence). The CDR3, as DNA: TGTGCCAGTAGTATAGGGCGGGACGCCCGGGAAAAACTGTTTTTT. This codes for CASSIGRDAREKLFF.

This chain joins TRBV3-1 (or the pseudogene TRBV3-2) and TRBJ1-1, with D uncertain. Germline assignment: CDR1 LGHDT and CDR2 YNNKEL (reference sequence). V lost 11 bases and J 8 bases, leaving 21 bases between the germline ends. CDR3 length equals 13 residues. This CDR3 reads CACSFGAASEAFF. In DNA form, the CDR3 reads TGTGCCTGCTCGTTTGGAGCGGCATCCGAAGCTTTCTTT.

The V and J genes are TRBV27 and TRBJ1-6; the D is unclear. Trimming shortened V by 1 base and J by 10 bases, and 20 bases separated the two germline ends. The CDR3 has 17 amino acids. The V gene's germline CDR1 is MNHEY and CDR2 SMNVEV (reference sequence). Here the CDR3 reads CASSLLRPRDSSSPLHF. As DNA, the CDR3 is TGTGCCAGCAGTTTATTACGACCTCGGGATTCTAGCTCACCCCTCCACTTT.

The CDR3 DNA is TGTGCCAGCAGTTTATCTCCGGGACAGGGAAACTATGGCTACACCTTC. It encodes CASSLSPGQGNYGYTF. V is TRBV27 and J is TRBJ1-2; the match to TRBD1 covers 9 bases. CDR3 size: 16 residues. After removal of 0 bases from V and 2 bases from J, the junction contained 4 bases not matched to a gene. Per the germline V gene, CDR1 is MNHEY and CDR2 is SMNVEV (reference sequence).

The rearrangement uses TRBV27 and TRBJ2-7, with 8 nucleotides matching TRBD1. The germline V gene has CDR1 MNHEY and CDR2 SMNVEV (reference sequence). Germline trimming cut 7 bases from V and 1 base from J; bases unmatched to any gene: 6. The CDR3 has 14 amino acids. This chain's CDR3 is CASKRQGLSYEQYF. The CDR3 region has the DNA TGTGCCAGCAAACGACAGGGGCTTTCCTACGAGCAGTACTTC.

This clone was counted only a few times. CDR3 in DNA: TGTGCCGGAGTAGGCAGGAGGGACACTGAAGCTTTCTTT. It codes for CAGVGRRDTEAFF. V is TRBV19 and J is TRBJ1-1, with D unclear. V was clipped by 11 bases and J by 3 bases, with 16 bases between them. The germline gives CDR1 LNHDA, CDR2 SQIVND (reference sequence). The CDR3 covers 13 residues. Full variable domain (missing parts from reference TRBV19 and TRBJ1-1): DGGITQSPKYLFRKEGQNVTLSCEQNLNHDAMYWYRQDPGQGLRLIYYSQIVNDFQKGDIAEGYSVSREKKESFPLTVTSAQKNPTAFYLCAGVGRRDTEAFFGQGTRLTVV.

CDR3 coding DNA: TGTGCCAGCAGCTTAGTAGCCTCAACCTACGAGCAGTACTTC. It is translated as CASSLVASTYEQYF. This chain links TRBV7-9 with TRBJ2-7; D gene unclear. The CDR3 length is 14 residues. CDR1 is SEHNR, CDR2 FQNEAQ, per germline (reference sequence). V dropped 1 base and J dropped 2 bases, with 9 bases sitting between them.

The gene calls are TRBV7-2 and TRBJ1-4; D not certain. The V end lost 3 bases, the J end lost 7 bases, and 9 bases lay between the germline ends. CDR3 length equals 13 residues. CDR1 SGHTA and CDR2 FQGNSA come from the germline V gene. The chain's CDR3 is CASSFSHGEKLFF. CDR3 DNA sequence: TGTGCCAGCAGCTTTTCCCACGGTGAAAAACTGTTTTTT. The whole variable domain, filled in from reference TRBV7-2 and TRBJ1-4, reads GAGVSQSPSNKVTEKGKDVELRCDPISGHTALYWYRQSLGQGLEFLIYFQGNSAPDKSGLPSDRFSAERTGGSVSTLTIQRTQQEDSAVYLCASSFSHGEKLFFGSGTQLSVL.

The CDR3 spells CASSQGGTEAFF. CDR3 nucleotides: TGTGCCAGCTCACAGGGGGGGACTGAAGCTTTCTTT. The rearrangement joins TRBV18 to TRBJ1-1, with D possibly matching TRBD1 (6 bases). CDR3 length: 12 amino acids. CDR1 and CDR2 (germline): KGHSH, LQKENI. V lost 4 bases and J lost 5, with 8 bases in between.

In its sample, this clone was seen a few times. The gene calls are TRBV10-1 and TRBJ1-6; 11 positions agree with TRBD1. The ends lost 0 bases at V and 10 bases at J; junction bases unmatched: 5. Germline V gene sequence: CDR1 WNHNN, CDR2 SYGVQD (reference sequence). The CDR3 loop spans 16 amino acids. The CDR3 sequence: CASSESPDRGQSPLHF. CDR3 sequence (DNA): TGCGCCAGCAGTGAGTCTCCGGACAGGGGGCAATCACCCCTCCACTTT.

This sequence joins TRBV3-1 (or the pseudogene TRBV3-2) and TRBJ1-1, with D unresolved. The CDR3 runs to 12 residues. Germline loops: CDR1 LGHDT, CDR2 YNNKEL (reference sequence). V was pared by 1 base and J by 6 bases, with 6 bases between. In nucleotides, the CDR3 is TGTGCCAGCAGCCAAGTCACTTCTGAAGCTTTCTTT. Translating gives CASSQVTSEAFF.